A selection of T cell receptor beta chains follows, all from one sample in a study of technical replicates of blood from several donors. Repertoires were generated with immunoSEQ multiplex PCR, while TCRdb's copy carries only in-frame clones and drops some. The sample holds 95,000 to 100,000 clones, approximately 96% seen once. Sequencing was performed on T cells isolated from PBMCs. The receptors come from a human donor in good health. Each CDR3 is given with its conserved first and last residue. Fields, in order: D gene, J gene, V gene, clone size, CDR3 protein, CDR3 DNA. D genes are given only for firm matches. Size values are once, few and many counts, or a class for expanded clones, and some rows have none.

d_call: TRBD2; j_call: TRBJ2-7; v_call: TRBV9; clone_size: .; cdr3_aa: CASSSWTSGAYEQYF; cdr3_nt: TGTGCCAGCAGCTCATGGACTAGCGGGGCCTACGAGCAGTACTTC
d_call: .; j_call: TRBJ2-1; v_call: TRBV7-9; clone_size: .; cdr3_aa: CASSDQALLGTGKNNEQFF; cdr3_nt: TGTGCCAGCAGCGACCAGGCTCTTCTTGGGACTGGAAAAAACAATGAGCAGTTCTTC
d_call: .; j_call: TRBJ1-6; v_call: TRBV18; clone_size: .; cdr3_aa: CASSPRGQPGNSPLHF; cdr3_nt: TGTGCCAGCTCACCACGCGGACAGCCTGGGAATTCACCCCTCCACTTT
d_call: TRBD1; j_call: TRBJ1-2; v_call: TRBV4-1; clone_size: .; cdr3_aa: CASSQSGGAVLGYTF; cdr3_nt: TGCGCCAGCAGCCAATCAGGGGGCGCGGTGCTTGGCTACACCTTC
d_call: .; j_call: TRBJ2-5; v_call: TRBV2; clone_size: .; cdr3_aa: CASSDLAIQETQYF; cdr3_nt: TGTGCCAGCAGTGATCTAGCGATCCAAGAGACCCAGTACTTC
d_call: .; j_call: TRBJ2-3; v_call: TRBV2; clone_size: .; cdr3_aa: CASRREQVADTQYF; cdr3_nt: TGTGCCAGCAGGAGGGAACAAGTGGCAGATACGCAGTATTTT
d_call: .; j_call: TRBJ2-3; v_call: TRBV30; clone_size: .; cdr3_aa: CARETADTQYF; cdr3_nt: TGTGCCCGAGAGACAGCAGATACGCAGTATTTT
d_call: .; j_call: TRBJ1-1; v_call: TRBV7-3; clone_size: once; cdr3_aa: CASSLTLGFSGQRYTEAFF; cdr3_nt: TGTGCCAGCAGCTTAACTTTGGGTTTCTCGGGACAAAGGTACACTGAAGCTTTCTTT
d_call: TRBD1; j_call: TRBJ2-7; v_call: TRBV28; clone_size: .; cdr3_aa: CASSPGQGTTWGYEQYF; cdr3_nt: TGTGCCAGCAGCCCGGGACAGGGCACTACGTGGGGCTACGAGCAGTACTTC
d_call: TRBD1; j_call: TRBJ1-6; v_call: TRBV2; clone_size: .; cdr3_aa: CASSHPGQPFSYNSPLHF; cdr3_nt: TGTGCCAGCAGCCACCCGGGACAGCCTTTCTCCTATAATTCACCCCTCCACTTT
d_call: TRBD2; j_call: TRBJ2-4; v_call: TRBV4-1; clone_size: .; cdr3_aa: CASSRGLARPGKNIQYF; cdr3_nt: TGCGCCAGCAGCCGGGGACTAGCGCGCCCAGGGAAAAACATTCAGTACTTC